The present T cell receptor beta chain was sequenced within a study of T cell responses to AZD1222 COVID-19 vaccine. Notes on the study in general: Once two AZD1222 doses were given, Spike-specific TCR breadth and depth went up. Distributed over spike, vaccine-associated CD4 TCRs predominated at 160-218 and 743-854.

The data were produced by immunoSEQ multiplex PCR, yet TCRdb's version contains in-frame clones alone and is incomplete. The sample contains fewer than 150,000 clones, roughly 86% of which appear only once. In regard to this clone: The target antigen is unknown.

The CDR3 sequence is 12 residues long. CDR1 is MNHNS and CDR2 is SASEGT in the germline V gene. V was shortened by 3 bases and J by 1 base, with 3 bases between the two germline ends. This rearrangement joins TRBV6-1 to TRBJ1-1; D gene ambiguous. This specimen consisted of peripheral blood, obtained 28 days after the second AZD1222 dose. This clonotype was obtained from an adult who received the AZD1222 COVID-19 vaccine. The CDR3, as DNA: TGTGCCAGCAGTGATCCGAACACTGAAGCTTTCTTT. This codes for CASSDPNTEAFF.